The entry below describes one T cell receptor beta chain. This sample was included in a study of blood T cell repertoires in COVID-19. Study in general: COVID-19 samples collected from the United States, Italy and Spain covered acute and convalescent phases. PBMCs, B-cell-depleted T cells, or T cells provided the cDNA or gDNA that made up the material.

Trimming removed 1 base from V and 6 bases from J, with 13 bases in between. Germline V gene sequence: CDR1 SGHRS, CDR2 YFSETQ. The CDR3 contains 14 residues. Here immunoSEQ multiplex PCR was the method, and the copy in TCRdb shows in-frame clones only, minus some. The sample lists about 200,000 clones, approximately 87% seen once, with roughly 6.2% in the top ten. The chain recombines TRBV5-1 with TRBJ1-2, with D possibly matching TRBD1 (6 bases). Sequenced sample: peripheral blood. This clonotype was sampled from a man aged 60-69 years who had recovered from COVID-19. CDR3 loop: CASSLMTGADGYTF. The CDR3 bases are TGCGCCAGCAGCTTGATGACAGGCGCGGATGGCTACACCTTC.